Given below is one T cell receptor (beta chain) in context. The data are from a study of metastatic and nonmetastatic thyroid tumors. Ahead of thyroid surgery, no patient had received treatment of any kind. TCRdb ran MiXCR on the PCR reads. The table records 25,000 or so clones, around 24% of them present only once. CDR3 length equals 17 residues. Germline V gene data show CDR1 as MNHNS and CDR2 as SASEGT. V lost 7 bases, J lost 2 bases, and 14 bases stayed unmatched. The clonotype was recovered from a female donor with papillary thyroid cancer or a benign thyroid nodule (not recorded which). Some clones in this sample may be carry-over from other donors' samples. The J gene is TRBJ2-1, the V gene TRBV6-1, with 7 bases identical to TRBD2. Sequenced: blood. CDR3 bases: TGTGCCAGCATCAAAACCCCGACTAGCTCTGCCTACAATGAGCAGTTCTTC. It yields the protein CASIKTPTSSAYNEQFF.